This TCR beta chain emerged from a study of technical replicates of blood from four donors. The germline V gene encodes CDR1 SGHRS and CDR2 YFSETQ. Trimming took off 2 bases at V and 6 bases at J, with 12 bases between the two ends. The CDR3 runs 13 residues. Some clones are missing from TCRdb's copy, which holds only in-frame ones; the method was immunoSEQ multiplex PCR. The profile shows under 80,000 clones, roughly 89% of them singletons. The V gene is TRBV5-1, the J gene TRBJ2-7, with D tentatively TRBD1 (5 bases). The receptor comes from a human donor in good health. Some clones in this sample may be carry-over from other donors' samples. The source material was PBMCs. The CDR3 coding sequence is TGCGCCAGCAGCTTTCAGGACATTGGCGAGCAGTACTTC. As protein: CASSFQDIGEQYF.